Following are 20 T cell receptor beta chains from one sample sequenced in a study of shared clonotypes between healthy human individuals. Here immunoSEQ multiplex PCR was the method, and the copy in TCRdb shows in-frame clones only, minus some. The sample contains some 500,000 clones, approximately 94% of which appear only once. Sequenced material: naive CD4+ T cells sorted from blood. Subset described: CD45RA+ positively selected. Every receptor here comes from a woman aged 25-40 years in good health.

The rearrangement links TRBV4-1 to TRBJ2-1; 9 positions agree with TRBD2. This CDR3 comprises 15 residues. CDR1 MGHRA and CDR2 YSYEKL come from the germline V gene. The V and J ends lost 5 bases and 4 bases, in that order; junction bases with no gene match: 6. This CDR3 is CASSLSGRLYNEQFF. The CDR3 DNA reads as TGCGCCAGCAGCTTAAGCGGGAGGTTGTACAATGAGCAGTTCTTC.

This clone has just one count. V and J are TRBV19 and TRBJ2-2; D assignment may be TRBD1 or TRBD2 (5 bases each). This CDR3 region has 16 residues. Trimming stripped 1 base from V and 0 bases from J, with 9 bases between. From germline, CDR1 is LNHDA and CDR2 SQIVND (reference sequence). CDR3 residues: CASSIVGTTNTGELFF. Written as DNA, the CDR3 is TGTGCCAGTAGTATAGTTGGGACGACGAACACCGGGGAGCTGTTTTTT.

The CDR3 nucleotides are TGTGCCAGCAGTCTAACTAGCGGTTCTGTCGAGCAGTACTTC. Translating gives CASSLTSGSVEQYF. The chain links TRBV7-9 to TRBJ2-5; 8 bases map to TRBD2. The J call may be wrong; the DNA end is better matched by TRBJ2-7. The CDR3 sequence is 14 residues long. The germline V gene encodes CDR1 SEHNR and CDR2 FQNEAQ (reference sequence).

J is TRBJ2-1 and V is TRBV5-1, with TRBD2 identical over 7 bases. The V and J ends lost 4 bases and 0 bases, in that order; junction bases with no gene match: 10. CDR3 length equals 17 residues. From germline, CDR1 is SGHRS and CDR2 YFSETQ. CDR3 loop: CASSNPAGWNSYNEQFF. The DNA of the CDR3 is TGCGCCAGCAGCAATCCAGCGGGATGGAACTCCTACAATGAGCAGTTCTTC. Full variable domain (remainder filled in from reference TRBV5-1 and TRBJ2-1): KAGVTQTPRYLIKTRGQQVTLSCSPISGHRSVSWYQQTPGQGLQFLFEYFSETQRNKGNFPGRFSGRQFSNSRSEMNVSTLELGDSALYLCASSNPAGWNSYNEQFFGPGTRLTVL.

V is TRBV6-5 and J is TRBJ2-7; 9 nucleotides agree with TRBD1. The CDR3 is 15 residues long. The germline V gene has CDR1 MNHEY and CDR2 SVGAGI. The ends lost 2 bases at V and 5 bases at J; junction bases unmatched: 7. The CDR3 loop is CASSYGWDRAHEQYF. DNA of the CDR3: TGTGCCAGCAGTTACGGCTGGGACAGGGCCCACGAGCAGTACTTC.

The gene calls are TRBV5-1 and TRBJ1-4; D is unclear. CDR3 length equals 14 residues. V was pared by 0 bases and J by 4 bases, with 7 bases between. Germline V gene lookup returns CDR1 SGHRS and CDR2 YFSETQ. CDR3 loop: CASSLVSLNEKLFF. CDR3 nucleotides: TGCGCCAGCAGCTTGGTGAGCCTTAATGAAAAACTGTTTTTT.

This clone was counted once. In DNA form, the CDR3 reads TGTGCCAGGGCGGCGGGGGCTCACTCTGGAAACACCATATATTTT. This sequence encodes CARAAGAHSGNTIYF. The chain has TRBV19 and TRBJ1-3; tentative D call: TRBD1 (6 bases). In germline, CDR1 is LNHDA, CDR2 SQIVND (reference sequence). Trimming stripped 9 bases from V and 0 bases from J, with 15 bases between. The CDR3 runs to 15 residues.

The chain carries TRBV11-3 and TRBJ2-2; 7 bases are shared with TRBD1. J lost 5 bases, V lost 5 bases, and 8 bases had no gene match. This CDR3 region has 15 residues. Germline V gene data show CDR1 as SGHNT and CDR2 as YENEEA. The CDR3 protein is CASSPAGGLTGELFF. The CDR3 DNA sequence: TGTGCCAGCAGCCCAGCAGGGGGTCTAACCGGGGAGCTGTTTTTT.

This rearrangement joins TRBV30 to TRBJ1-2; D perhaps matches TRBD1 (5 bases). The V gene lost 2 bases and the J gene lost 3 bases, with 13 bases spanning the gap. CDR1 and CDR2 (germline): GTSNPN, SVGIG (reference sequence). The CDR3 spans 14 residues. The chain's CDR3 is CAWSNLGVHYGYTF. For the CDR3, the DNA is TGTGCCTGGAGTAATTTGGGGGTCCACTATGGCTACACCTTC. Full variable domain (outside the CDR3, taken from reference TRBV30 and TRBJ1-2): SQTIHQWPATLVQPVGSPLSLECTVEGTSNPNLYWYRQAAGRGLQLLFYSVGIGQISSEVPQNLSASRPQDRQFILSSKKLLLSDSGFYLCAWSNLGVHYGYTFGSGTRLTVV.

Concerning this clone: One end of the junction fails to match germline, which may point to a read error. The gene calls are TRBV5-3 and TRBJ2-7; D could derive from TRBD1 or TRBD2 (5 bases each). TRBV5-3 is recorded as an ORF, its role being uncertain. CDR3 length equals 14 residues. CDR3 amino acids: CASSFPGPPYEQYF. The CDR3 nucleotides read TGTGCCAGCAGCTTCCCGGGACCGCCCTACGAGCAGTACTTC.

V and J are TRBV19 and TRBJ1-5; perhaps TRBD1 as D (5 bases). V was cut by 6 bases and J by 2 bases, with 17 bases left in between. The CDR3 runs 16 residues. The V gene's germline CDR1 is LNHDA and CDR2 SQIVND (reference sequence). CDR3 nucleotides: TGTGCCAGTAGGAACAAGACAGCGTCAGGCAATCAGCCCCAGCATTTT. Protein product: CASRNKTASGNQPQHF. The full variable domain, with the rest looked up from reference TRBV19 and TRBJ1-5, is DGGITQSPKYLFRKEGQNVTLSCEQNLNHDAMYWYRQDPGQGLRLIYYSQIVNDFQKGDIAEGYSVSREKKESFPLTVTSAQKNPTAFYLCASRNKTASGNQPQHFGDGTRLSIL.

This sequence joins TRBV18 and TRBJ2-7; D is unresolved. V gave up 6 bases and J gave up 3 bases, with 6 bases separating them. Per the germline V gene, CDR1 is KGHSH and CDR2 is LQKENI. This CDR3 has 11 amino acids. The CDR3 reads CASSLNYEQYF. CDR3 nucleotide sequence: TGTGCCAGCTCTTTGAACTACGAGCAGTACTTC.

This rearrangement joins TRBV27 to TRBJ2-1; TRBD2 agrees at 8 bases. V trimming: 5 bases; J trimming: 7 bases; junction bases outside the gene matches: 13. Looked up from germline, CDR1 is MNHEY and CDR2 is SMNVEV (reference sequence). The CDR3 totals 16 residues. The CDR3 nucleotides read TGTGCCAGCAGTAGACCGGGACTAGAGTTAAGTAATGAGCAGTTCTTC. This gives the protein CASSRPGLELSNEQFF.

J is TRBJ2-4 and V is TRBV5-1, with D uncertain. Trimming removed 0 bases at V and 0 bases at J, with 13 bases between. CDR1 and CDR2 (germline): SGHRS, YFSETQ. This CDR3 has 17 amino acids. DNA for the CDR3: TGCGCCAGCAGCTTGGTTTCAACGGCGGTAGCCAAAAACATTCAGTACTTC. Its translation: CASSLVSTAVAKNIQYF.

CDR3 protein: CASSWRQGKNTEAFF. The CDR3 region has the DNA TGTGCCAGCAGTTGGAGACAGGGGAAGAACACTGAAGCTTTCTTT. The chain combines TRBV6-6 with TRBJ1-1, with 8 bases that match TRBD1. The CDR3 is 15 amino acids. Germline values: CDR1 MNHNY, CDR2 SVGAGI (reference sequence). V lost 4 bases to trimming and J lost 1 base; unmatched junction nucleotides: 5.

The rearrangement uses TRBV4-1 and TRBJ1-4; D not resolved. The germline V gene has CDR1 MGHRA and CDR2 YSYEKL. Trimming removed 1 base from V and 0 bases from J, with 6 bases in between. The CDR3 is 15 residues long. Here the CDR3 reads CASSQGAATNEKLFF. CDR3 nucleotide sequence: TGCGCCAGCAGCCAAGGGGCAGCAACTAATGAAAAACTGTTTTTT.

The chain employs TRBV7-9 and TRBJ1-3; D unresolved. Per germline, CDR1 SEHNR and CDR2 FQNEAQ (reference sequence). V lost 5 bases and J lost 1, with 9 bases in between. The CDR3 is made up of 14 amino acids. CDR3 residues: CASSPMVSGNTIYF. DNA for the CDR3: TGTGCCAGCAGCCCTATGGTTTCTGGAAACACCATATATTTT.

The chain employs TRBV18 and TRBJ2-7, with D unclear. Trimming left V 1 base short and J 0 bases short, with 10 bases between. This CDR3 is built from 15 residues. The V gene's germline CDR1 is KGHSH and CDR2 LQKENI. The CDR3 region has the DNA TGTGCCAGCTCACCACTAGGGCGGAGCTCCTACGAGCAGTACTTC. It codes for CASSPLGRSSYEQYF.

In this sample, this clone turned up once. This sequence joins TRBV28 and TRBJ2-1; 7 bases are shared with TRBD2. V was clipped by 6 bases and J by 0 bases; unmatched bases: 2. The length of the CDR3 is 14 residues. From germline, CDR1 is MDHEN and CDR2 SYDVKM. CDR3 bases: TGTGCCAGCAGGCGCGGGAGCTCCTACAATGAGCAGTTCTTC. Translation gives CASRRGSSYNEQFF. The entire variable domain, with the rest obtained from reference TRBV28 and TRBJ2-1, is as follows: DVKVTQSSRYLVKRTGEKVFLECVQDMDHENMFWYRQDPGLGLRLIYFSYDVKMKEKGDIPEGYSVSREKKERFSLILESASTNQTSMYLCASRRGSSYNEQFFGPGTRLTVL.

The chain recombines TRBV5-4 with TRBJ2-7; 9 bases fit TRBD2. The CDR3 has 16 residues. Germline CDR1 reads SGHNT; CDR2 reads YYREEE (reference sequence). The ends lost 3 bases at V and 2 bases at J; junction bases unmatched: 9. The CDR3 DNA reads as TGTGCCAGCAGCTCCTCCGGGACTAGCAGACCCTACGAGCAGTACTTC. Translating gives CASSSSGTSRPYEQYF.